This T cell receptor beta chain comes out of a study of cytomegalovirus exposure and HLA in healthy donors. The primer mix had 60 Vbeta and 13 Jbeta primers. Assay used: immunoSEQ multiplex PCR; TCRdb lists only in-frame clones, some missing. The data show 100,000 or so clones, with roughly four fifths seen just once and under 1.5% held by the top ten. Germline assignment: CDR1 MRHNA and CDR2 SNTAGT. V was shortened by 0 bases and J by 3 bases, with 13 bases between the two germline ends. The CDR3 is made up of 16 amino acids. With regard to this clone: Its matching antigen is unknown.

Study observations and caveats: A previous analysis found most TCR beta V segments productive roughly 87% or roughly 30% of the time.

The rearrangement links TRBV6-4 to TRBJ2-3; D is perhaps TRBD2 (5 bases). The sequence was obtained from a man aged 40-50 years in good health and CMV-seronegative. The specimen was PBMCs. CDR3 DNA: TGTGCCAGCAGTGACTCGGGTACTAGAGGTACAGATACGCAGTATTTT. Translation gives CASSDSGTRGTDTQYF.